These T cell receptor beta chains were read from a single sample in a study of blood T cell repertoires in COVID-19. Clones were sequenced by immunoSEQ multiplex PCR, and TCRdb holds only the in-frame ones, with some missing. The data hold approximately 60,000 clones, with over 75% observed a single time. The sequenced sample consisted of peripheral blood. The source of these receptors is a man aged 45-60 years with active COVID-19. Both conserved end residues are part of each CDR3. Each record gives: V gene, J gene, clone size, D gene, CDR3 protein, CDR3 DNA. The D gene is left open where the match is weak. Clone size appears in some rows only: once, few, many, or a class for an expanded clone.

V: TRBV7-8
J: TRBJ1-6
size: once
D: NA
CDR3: CASSLVVGGSTGSYNSPLHF
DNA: TGTGCCAGCAGCTTAGTGGTAGGGGGATCAACAGGGTCCTATAATTCACCCCTCCACTTT

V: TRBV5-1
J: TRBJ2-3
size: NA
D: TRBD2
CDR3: CASSVGLAYSTDTQYF
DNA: TGCGCCAGCAGCGTGGGACTAGCGTATAGCACAGATACGCAGTATTTT

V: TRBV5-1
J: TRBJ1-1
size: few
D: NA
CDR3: CASSSTGNTEAFF
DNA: TGCGCCAGCAGTTCTACAGGGAACACTGAAGCTTTCTTT

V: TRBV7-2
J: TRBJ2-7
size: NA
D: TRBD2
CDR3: CASSSESSGRSYEQYF
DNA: TGTGCCAGCAGCTCCGAATCTAGCGGGAGGAGCTACGAGCAGTACTTC

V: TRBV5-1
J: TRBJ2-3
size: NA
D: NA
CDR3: CASSLAAGASTDTQYF
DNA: TGCGCCAGCAGCTTAGCCGCAGGGGCTAGCACAGATACGCAGTATTTT

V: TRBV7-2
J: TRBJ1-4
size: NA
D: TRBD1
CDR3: CASSPDRGDEKLFF
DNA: TGTGCCAGCAGCCCGGACAGGGGAGATGAAAAACTGTTTTTT

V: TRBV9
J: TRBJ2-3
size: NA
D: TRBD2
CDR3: CASSVLAGRDTQYF
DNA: TGTGCCAGCAGCGTACTAGCGGGGAGAGATACGCAGTATTTT

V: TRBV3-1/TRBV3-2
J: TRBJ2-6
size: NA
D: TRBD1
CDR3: CASPRRQGGDSGANVLTF
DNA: TGTGCCAGCCCTAGGAGACAGGGGGGGGACTCTGGGGCCAACGTCCTGACTTTC

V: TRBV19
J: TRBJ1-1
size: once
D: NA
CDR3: CASRQDPLNTEAFF
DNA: TGTGCCAGTAGACAGGATCCCTTGAACACTGAAGCTTTCTTT

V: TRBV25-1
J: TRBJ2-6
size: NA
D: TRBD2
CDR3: CASSDVGGSSGANVLTF
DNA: TGTGCCAGCAGTGATGTGGGGGGGAGCTCTGGGGCCAACGTCCTGACTTTC

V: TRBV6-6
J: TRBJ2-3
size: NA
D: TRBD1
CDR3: CASSTGQSTDTQYF
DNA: TGTGCCAGCAGTACGGGACAGAGCACAGATACGCAGTATTTT

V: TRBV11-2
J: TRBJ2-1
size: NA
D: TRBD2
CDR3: CASIAGTSGGEQFF
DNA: TGTGCCAGCATCGCCGGGACTAGCGGGGGGGAGCAGTTCTTC

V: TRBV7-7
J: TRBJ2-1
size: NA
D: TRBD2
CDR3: CASSQGVAGGYNEQFF
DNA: TGTGCTAGCAGCCAAGGGGTAGCGGGGGGATACAATGAGCAGTTCTTC

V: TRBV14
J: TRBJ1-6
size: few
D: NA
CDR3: CASSQGVSTWRSPLHF
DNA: TGTGCCAGCAGCCAAGGCGTCAGCACGTGGAGGTCACCCCTCCACTTT

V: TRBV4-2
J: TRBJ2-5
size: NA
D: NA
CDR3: CASSQDLNRKETQYF
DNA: TGTGCCAGCAGCCAAGATCTTAACAGAAAAGAGACCCAGTACTTC

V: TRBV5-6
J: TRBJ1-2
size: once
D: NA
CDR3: CASSLTGKPYGYTF
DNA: TGTGCCAGCAGCTTGACAGGGAAGCCCTATGGCTACACCTTC

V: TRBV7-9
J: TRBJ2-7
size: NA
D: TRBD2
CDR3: CASSLSGRGEQYF
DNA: TGTGCCAGCAGCTTAAGTGGGAGGGGCGAGCAGTACTTC

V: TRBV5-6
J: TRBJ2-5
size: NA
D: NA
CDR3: CASSEDSLKETQYF
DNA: TGTGCCAGCAGCGAGGACAGCCTAAAAGAGACCCAGTACTTC

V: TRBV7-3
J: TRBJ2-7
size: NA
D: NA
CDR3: CASSLQGPYEQYF
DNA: TGTGCCAGCAGCCTACAGGGTCCCTACGAGCAGTACTTC

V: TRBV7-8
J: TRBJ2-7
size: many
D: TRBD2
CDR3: CASSHRGGSSFSYEQYF
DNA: TGTGCCAGCAGCCACCGCGGGGGGTCGAGTTTCTCCTACGAGCAGTACTTC

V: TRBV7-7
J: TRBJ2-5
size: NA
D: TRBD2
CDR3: CASSEGLAGGLETQYF
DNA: TGTGCCAGCAGCGAAGGACTAGCGGGAGGGCTCGAGACCCAGTACTTC

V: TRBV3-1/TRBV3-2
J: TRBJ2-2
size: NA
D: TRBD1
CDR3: CASSIGGSDTGELFF
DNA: TGTGCCAGCTCAATAGGGGGCTCGGACACCGGGGAGCTGTTTTTT

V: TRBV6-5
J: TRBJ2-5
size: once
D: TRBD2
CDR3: CASSKGLAGETQYF
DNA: TGTGCCAGCAGTAAGGGACTAGCGGGGGAGACCCAGTACTTC

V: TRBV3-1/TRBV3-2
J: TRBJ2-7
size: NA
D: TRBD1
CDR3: CASSQDWGQFRGGEQYF
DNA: TGTGCCAGCAGCCAAGACTGGGGACAGTTTCGAGGCGGGGAGCAGTACTTC

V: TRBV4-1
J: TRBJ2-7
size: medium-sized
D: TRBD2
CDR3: CASSLLLRASGGATYEQYF
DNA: TGCGCCAGCAGCCTCTTACTCAGGGCTAGCGGGGGGGCCACCTACGAGCAGTACTTC

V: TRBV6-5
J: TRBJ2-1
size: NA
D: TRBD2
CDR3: CASSPPGLPRNEQFF
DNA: TGTGCCAGCAGTCCACCGGGACTACCTCGTAATGAGCAGTTCTTC

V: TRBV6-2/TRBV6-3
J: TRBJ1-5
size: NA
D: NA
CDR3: CASSSSGTSSNQPQHF
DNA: TGTGCCAGCAGTTCCTCCGGGACAAGTAGCAATCAGCCCCAGCATTTT

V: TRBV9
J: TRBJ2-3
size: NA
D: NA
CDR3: CASSVAGGQVADTQYF
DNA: TGTGCCAGCAGCGTAGCAGGGGGGCAGGTCGCAGATACGCAGTATTTT

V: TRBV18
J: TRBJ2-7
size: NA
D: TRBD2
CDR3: CASSPAGGPSYEQYF
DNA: TGTGCCAGCTCACCCGCGGGAGGACCTTCATACGAGCAGTACTTC

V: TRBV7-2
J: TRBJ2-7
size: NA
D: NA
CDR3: CASKDGGGFGEQYF
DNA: TGTGCCAGCAAGGATGGAGGGGGCTTTGGGGAGCAGTACTTC

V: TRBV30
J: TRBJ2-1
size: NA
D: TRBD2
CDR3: CAWSPLGGSSYNEQFF
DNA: TGTGCCTGGAGTCCCCTGGGCGGGAGCTCCTACAATGAGCAGTTCTTC

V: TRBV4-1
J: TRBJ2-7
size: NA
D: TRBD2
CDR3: CASSQATSAAYEQYF
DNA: TGCGCCAGCAGCCAAGCGACTAGCGCAGCCTACGAGCAGTACTTC

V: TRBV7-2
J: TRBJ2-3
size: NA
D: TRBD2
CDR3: CASSLGLLAGADTQYF
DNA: TGTGCCAGCAGCCTCGGACTGCTAGCGGGGGCAGATACGCAGTATTTT

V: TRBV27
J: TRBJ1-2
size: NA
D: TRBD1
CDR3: CASSPEGTGYYGYTF
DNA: TGTGCCAGCAGTCCTGAAGGGACAGGGTACTATGGCTACACCTTC

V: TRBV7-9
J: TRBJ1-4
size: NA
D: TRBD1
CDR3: CASSLQGGRGNEKLFF
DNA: TGTGCCAGCAGCTTACAGGGGGGTCGCGGTAATGAAAAACTGTTTTTT

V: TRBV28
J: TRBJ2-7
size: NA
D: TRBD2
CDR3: CASSQASGGTYEQYF
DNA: TGTGCCAGCAGTCAGGCTAGCGGGGGGACCTACGAGCAGTACTTC

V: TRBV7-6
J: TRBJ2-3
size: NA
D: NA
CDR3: CASSLQLARTDTQYF
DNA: TGTGCCAGCAGCTTACAGCTAGCTCGCACAGATACGCAGTATTTT

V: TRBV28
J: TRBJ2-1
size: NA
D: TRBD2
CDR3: CASRGTSGRGEQFF
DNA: TGTGCCAGCAGGGGGACTAGCGGGAGAGGTGAGCAGTTCTTC

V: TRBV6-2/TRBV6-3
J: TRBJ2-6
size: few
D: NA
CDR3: CASSQDSSGANVLTF
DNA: TGTGCCAGCAGTCAGGACAGCTCTGGGGCCAACGTCCTGACTTTC

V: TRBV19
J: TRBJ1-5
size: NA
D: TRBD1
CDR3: CASSIEGRGQPQHF
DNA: TGTGCCAGTAGTATTGAGGGCAGGGGGCAGCCCCAGCATTTT

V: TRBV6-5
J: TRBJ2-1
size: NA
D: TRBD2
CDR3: CATVPSGGYNEQFF
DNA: TGTGCCACCGTACCTAGCGGGGGATACAATGAGCAGTTCTTC

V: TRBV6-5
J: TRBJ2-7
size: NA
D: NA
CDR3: CASSYSPGHGEQYF
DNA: TGTGCCAGCAGTTACTCGCCGGGACACGGTGAGCAGTACTTC

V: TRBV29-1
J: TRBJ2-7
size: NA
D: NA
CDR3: CSVDPDRSSSYEQYF
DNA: TGCAGCGTTGACCCGGACAGATCGAGCTCCTACGAGCAGTACTTC

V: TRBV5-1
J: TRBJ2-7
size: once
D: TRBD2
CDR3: CASSEFSGRTYEQYF
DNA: TGCGCCAGCAGCGAGTTTAGCGGGAGGACCTACGAGCAGTACTTC

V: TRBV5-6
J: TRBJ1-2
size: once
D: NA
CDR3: CASSLTGNWYGYTF
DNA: TGTGCCAGCAGCTTGACAGGGAACTGGTATGGCTACACCTTC

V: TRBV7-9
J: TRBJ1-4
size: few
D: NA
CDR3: CASSPWTGNEKLFF
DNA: TGTGCCAGCAGCCCTTGGACGGGAAATGAAAAACTGTTTTTT

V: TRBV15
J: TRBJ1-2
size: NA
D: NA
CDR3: CATSRAQTNYGYTF
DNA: TGTGCCACCAGCAGAGCCCAGACTAACTATGGCTACACCTTC

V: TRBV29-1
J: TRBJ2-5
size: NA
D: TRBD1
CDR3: CSVARQGAFRETQYF
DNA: TGCAGCGTTGCTCGACAGGGGGCTTTCAGGGAGACCCAGTACTTC

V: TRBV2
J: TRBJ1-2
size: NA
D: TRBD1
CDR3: CASLAGTGAQGYTF
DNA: TGTGCCAGCTTAGCCGGGACAGGGGCACAGGGCTACACCTTC

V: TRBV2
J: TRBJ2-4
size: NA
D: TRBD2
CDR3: CASNSGLSKNIQYF
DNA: TGTGCCAGCAACTCGGGACTAAGCAAAAACATTCAGTACTTC